This T cell receptor beta chain was documented in a study of chemoradiotherapy in HPV16-positive cancers. Study findings and constraints: The functional HPV-specific definition rests on just a couple of HPV16-positive patients.

The repertoire was sequenced with immunoSEQ multiplex PCR; TCRdb's copy has only in-frame clones and lacks some. The sample yields approximately 9,700 clones, 80% seen once. V was pared by 8 bases and J by 0 bases, with 4 bases of the junction left unmatched. Germline V CDR1 and CDR2: ENHRY, SYGVKD. The CDR3 consists of 13 residues. As to this clone: Its antigen is unidentified.

Sequences were derived from tumor tissue, sampled from a patient who underwent chemoradiotherapy. The sequence derives from a human donor with HPV-associated anogenital cancer. The rearrangement links TRBV10-3 to TRBJ2-7, with 7 bases aligning to TRBD1. CDR3 bases: TGTGCCATCCACCGGGACAGCTCCTACGAGCAGTACTTC. Its translation is CAIHRDSSYEQYF.